This paragraph reports one T cell receptor beta chain. These data come from a study of T cell responses to AZD1222 COVID-19 vaccine. Method: immunoSEQ multiplex PCR; TCRdb's copy keeps in-frame clones and lacks some. Here the sample spans around 65,000 clones, over 60% being singletons. The specimen comprised peripheral blood, sampled on day 0 of AZD1222 vaccination. The sequence came from an adult in good health.

CDR3 protein: CSVGEGDYGYTF. CDR3 sequence (DNA): TGCAGCGTTGGAGAGGGGGACTATGGCTACACCTTC. The chain has TRBV29-1 and TRBJ1-2, with D possibly TRBD1 on 6 matching bases. Looked up from germline, CDR1 is SQVTM and CDR2 is ANQGSEA. V lost 4 bases, J lost 3 bases, and 9 bases lay in between. The CDR3 contains 12 residues.